This T cell receptor (beta chain) was captured by sequencing in a study of PD-1 blockade in classical Hodgkin lymphoma. Sequencing was performed with immunoSEQ multiplex PCR; in TCRdb, only in-frame clones are kept and a portion is missing. The sample carries approximately 52,000 clones, roughly 86% recorded once. The CDR3 contains 15 residues. The V segment lost 6 bases and the J segment 5 bases; nucleotides outside the gene matches: 12. Germline CDR1 and CDR2: MDHEN and SYDVKM. Specified time point: cycle 4 day 1 (C4D1), after 5 to 7 weeks of nivolumab. After autologous stem cell transplantation all patients relapsed, and prior brentuximab vedotin exposure differed between cohorts.

This sequence originates from a human donor with classical Hodgkin lymphoma. This chain connects TRBV28 to TRBJ2-7; TRBD2 agrees at 8 bases. Source: peripheral blood mononuclear cells (PBMCs), taken before the fourth cycle of nivolumab. The CDR3 region is CASSLRGLVIDEQYF. CDR3 DNA: TGTGCCAGCAGCCTGAGGGGACTAGTGATCGACGAGCAGTACTTC.